This T cell receptor beta chain was captured by sequencing in a study of blood T cell repertoires in COVID-19. Looking at the study overall: Samples representing acute and convalescent COVID-19 were sourced from the United States, Italy and Spain.

Germline V gives CDR1 SGHNT, CDR2 YYREEE (reference sequence). The CDR3 extends over 13 amino acids. Trimming took 4 bases from V and 8 from J, leaving 12 bases between them. Generated by immunoSEQ multiplex PCR, the TCRdb table keeps only in-frame clones and is missing some. Of approximately 82,000 clones listed, approximately 75% are singletons. The sample was peripheral blood. This chain uses TRBV5-4 with TRBJ1-4; D uncertain. This receptor was identified in a human donor in a cohort sampled during active COVID-19. As DNA, the CDR3 is TGTGCCAGCAGCCACGAGGGTATAGAAAAACTGTTTTTT. Translating it yields CASSHEGIEKLFF.